This T cell receptor beta chain is from a study of T cells in localized non-small cell lung cancer. The CDR3 is made up of 13 amino acids. The V end was cut by 8 bases, the J end by 3 bases, with 13 bases between. The germline CDR1 and CDR2 sequences are MNHNY and SVGAGI (reference sequence). On this clone itself: The antigen remains unidentified.

Using immunoSEQ multiplex PCR, the repertoire was profiled, and TCRdb retains in-frame clones only, with some absent. The sample consists of about 75,000 clones, approximately 80% of them appearing once. Study-level points and caveats: Only one tumor region was sequenced, so heterogeneity remains possible. Uninvolved adjacent lung had higher T cell clonality than tumor and all other tissues. Adjacent lung was found to contain a median about 62 of the top 100 tumor clones.

The starting material was peripheral blood, obtained before any cancer treatment. The TCR was taken from a female donor over 55 with stage I lung adenocarcinoma. The chain uses TRBV6-6 and TRBJ1-1; possibly TRBD1 for D (6 bases). CDR3 in amino acids: CASWGGPHTEAFF. The CDR3 DNA reads as TGTGCCAGCTGGGGGGGCCCCCACACTGAAGCTTTCTTT.